This entry is about one T cell receptor (beta chain). Some clones are missing from TCRdb's copy, which holds only in-frame ones; the method was immunoSEQ multiplex PCR. The sample lists fewer than 1.8 million clones, 98% occurring once. The sample originates from a study of shared clonotypes between healthy human individuals. Germline V gene sequence: CDR1 MGHRA, CDR2 YSYEKL. With V trimmed by 3 bases and J by 5 bases, 6 bases remained unmatched. The CDR3 contains 14 residues. The rearrangement joins TRBV4-1 to TRBJ2-7, with 8 positions matching TRBD1. The source material was naive CD4+ T cells sorted from blood. Subset noted: CD45RA+ positively selected. The TCR was taken from a man younger than 45 in good health. The CDR3 here is CASSQDRATDEQYF. The CDR3 DNA reads TGCGCCAGCAGCCAGGACAGGGCTACGGACGAGCAGTACTTC.